The present entry profiles one T cell receptor beta chain with its context. What it binds is not known. The data originate from a study of T cells after yellow fever vaccination. TCRdb re-derived calls from the 5' RACE reads in MiXCR, one entry per CDR3 protein. The sample lists approximately 550,000 distinct CDR3 sequences; 13% were seen once. Deletions cut 3 bases from V and 7 bases from J, with 4 bases between. This CDR3 spans 12 amino acids. CDR1 and CDR2 (germline): ENHRY, SYGVKD. Findings and limits, study-wide: Compared with primary, the secondary response was weaker and peaked at day 5, not 15.

V and J are TRBV10-3 and TRBJ1-6, with unresolved D. The receptor was derived from a man aged 25 to 40 who received the YFV17D yellow fever vaccine. The sequencing here drew on PBMCs, taken on the day of the yellow fever booster vaccination. CDR3 amino acids: CAISDFNSPLHF. CDR3 coding DNA: TGTGCCATCAGTGACTTCAATTCACCCCTCCACTTT.